This TCR beta chain was observed in a study of CD8+CD57+ T cells in acquired aplastic anemia. Study-wide background: Sorted CD4+ plus CD8+ cells gave DNA averaging approximately 2.9 ug.

This clonotype occurred a few times. Previously, flow cytometry had revealed CD8+CD57+ cell expansion in the patients chosen for sequencing. Genomic DNA templated the TCR beta VDJ and CDR3 profiling. TCRdb ran MiXCR on the reads and lists one entry per CDR3 protein. In the table there are 120,000 or so distinct CDR3 sequences, about 50% of which are singletons. This clonotype was obtained from a human donor with aplastic anemia. Sequenced: sorted CD4+, CD8+, or CD8+CD57+ T cells (not recorded which) from PBMCs.

DNA for the CDR3: TGCGCCAGCAGTACCGGGACAGCGAACACCGGGGAGCTGTTTTTT. It is translated as CASSTGTANTGELFF. This sequence joins TRBV10-1 and TRBJ2-2; 7 bases are a match to TRBD1. CDR3 size: 15 residues. Germline values: CDR1 WNHNN, CDR2 SYGVQD (reference sequence). Trimming at V came to 5 bases and at J to 0 bases, leaving 3 bases not matched to a gene.